This TCR beta chain comes out of a study of T cell responses to AZD1222 COVID-19 vaccine (dated by TCRdb to 2020 to 2022). Context from the whole study: A total of just over 230 trial participants underwent TCR sequencing, of whom approximately 200 had received two doses of AZD1222 and 26 had received two doses of the MenACWY control vaccine. Trial participants were enrolled by age into subgroups of 18-55, 56-69 and 70-plus years, and about 150, 27 and 61 TCR-sequenced participants, respectively, were included in these subgroups. Broad study findings and their caveats: Spike-specific TCR breadth and depth rose significantly after two AZD1222 doses compared with day 0 and with MenACWY recipients. Participants were mostly white British and included more females than males, and it was suggested by the authors that clonal diversity may have been underestimated. Because no day 14 peak-response samples were available, the repertoires could be characterized only after the peak T cell response. The vaccine-associated CD4 TCRs covered the entire spike protein, and the dominant responses fell in regions 160-218 and 743-854. Epitopes outside the regions mutated in the B.1.351 and B.1.1.7 variants were reportedly recognized by nearly half of the unique spike-specific TCRs. The 56-69-year group was small, and its depth increase did not reach significance, likely because of low power. Conclusions about previously exposed vaccinees are limited, since just a handful of AZD1222 recipients were seropositive for SARS-CoV-2 at baseline.

The CDR3 regions of human TCRbeta chains were analyzed by immunosequencing. On the study's bioinformatics: Repertoire TCRs were matched against a reference library of SARS-CoV-2-specific TCRs generated with the MIRA antigen-specificity platform. Breadth was defined as the fraction of unique TCRs that were SARS-CoV-2-associated. Depth was defined as the fraction of total T cells that were SARS-CoV-2-associated. Using the MIRA data, every spike-specific TCR was mapped to the spike region that the TCR reacted to and assigned to either a CD4 or a CD8 class. Log10-transformed breadth and depth values were compared by one-way ANOVA with Sidak's multiple comparisons tests. TCRdb's version of the immuneACCESS table is confined to in-frame rearrangements and falls short of the full clone set. An unresolved V gene accounts for under half of the shortfall where checked; the remainder is of unknown origin. That table furnishes V, J and clone size, whereas the DNA furnished D and trimming. The sample yields tens of thousands of clones; approximately 90% were counted once. The leading ten clones occupy approximately 3.2% of the sample.

Per the publication, the time point label means: about 28 days (+/-7) after the second vaccine dose. AZD1222 recipients with second doses at about 4 weeks or about 12 weeks were pooled, because spike-specific TCR depth and breadth did not differ between schedules. Vaccinee samples were obtained from the UK trials COV001 and COV002, which included a single-blind randomized controlled phase 2/3 trial of AZD1222 (ChAdOx1 nCoV-19) in healthy adults. For TCRbeta chain sequencing, PBMC samples from trial participants were taken at day 0 and at day 28 after the second dose. Concerning this clone itself: The antigen it recognizes is unknown. Base qualities are not at hand, and no much larger clone is one base apart.

The V and J ends are trimmed by 0 bases and 7 bases, leaving 4 bases between them. The CDR3 starts with the cysteine, ends with the phenylalanine, and has 12 residues. Left in the record is the CDR3 DNA by itself, 36 bases read in frame from the first base. The germline V gene yields SNHLY for CDR1 and FYNNEI for CDR2. The sequencing here drew on peripheral blood, taken 28 days after the second AZD1222 dose. The rearrangement joined TRBV2 to TRBJ1-5, with the D gene uncertain. This sequence was found in an adult who received the AZD1222 COVID-19 vaccine. The DNA sequence is given as TGTGCCAGCAGTGAAGCTGTCCAGCCCCAGCATTTT. This encodes CASSEAVQPQHF. When the CDR3 is completed using the reference TRBV2 and TRBJ1-5 genes on either side, the full variable domain is EPEVTQTPSHQVTQMGQEVILRCVPISNHLYFYWYRQILGQKVEFLVSFYNNEISEKSEIFDDQFSVERPDGSNFTLKIRSTKLEDSAMYFCASSEAVQPQHFGDGTRLSIL.